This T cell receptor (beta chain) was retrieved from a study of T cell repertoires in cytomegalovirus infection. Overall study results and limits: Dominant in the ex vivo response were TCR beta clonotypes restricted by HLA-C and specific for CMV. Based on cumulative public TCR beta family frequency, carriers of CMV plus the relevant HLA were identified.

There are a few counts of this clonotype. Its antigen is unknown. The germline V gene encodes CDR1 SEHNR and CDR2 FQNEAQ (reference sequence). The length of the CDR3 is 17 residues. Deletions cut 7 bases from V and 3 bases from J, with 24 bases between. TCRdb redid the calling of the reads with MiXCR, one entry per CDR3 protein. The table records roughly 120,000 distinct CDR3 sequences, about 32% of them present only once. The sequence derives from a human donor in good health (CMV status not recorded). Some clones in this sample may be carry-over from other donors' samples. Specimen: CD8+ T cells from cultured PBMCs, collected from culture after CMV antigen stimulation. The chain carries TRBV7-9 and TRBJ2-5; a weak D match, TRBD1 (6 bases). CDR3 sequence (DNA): TGTGCCAGCACCCCAGGACCGGGACAAGGTCCAAAAGAGACCCAGTACTTC. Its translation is CASTPGPGQGPKETQYF.